A single count supports the clone carrying this T cell receptor (beta chain). Its specificity is unknown. These data are taken from a study of identifying expanded T cells in peripheral blood. General study findings and limits: Approximately 2-week clone count variance significantly increased as total template count grew. Over two and four weeks, about 15 and 18 clones changed, versus 1.2 between replicates.

The CDR3 spans 15 residues. Germline V gives CDR1 SGHVS, CDR2 FNYEAQ. V lost 5 bases to trimming and J lost 8 bases; unmatched junction nucleotides: 8. Sequencing used immunoSEQ multiplex PCR; TCRdb keeps in-frame clones, though not all of them. The sample has 75,000 to 90,000 clones, roughly 90% seen once. The clonotype comes from a person aged 18 to 75 in good health. This chain uses TRBV7-6 with TRBJ2-2; 10 bases match TRBD1. The sequencing input was blood. In nucleotides, the CDR3 is TGTGCCAGCAGCCAGGGACAGGGGATCGTAGGGGAGCTGTTTTTT. Translated, it gives CASSQGQGIVGELFF. Combining the CDR3 with reference TRBV7-6 and TRBJ2-2 gives the whole variable domain GAGVSQSPRYKVTKRGQDVALRCDPISGHVSLYWYRQALGQGPEFLTYFNYEAQQDKSGLPNDRFSAERPEGSISTLTIQRTEQRDSAMYRCASSQGQGIVGELFFGEGSRLTVL.